Each of the 24 T cell receptor beta chains below was sequenced from the same sample in a study of T cells in tumors after PD-1 blockade. Some clones are missing from TCRdb's copy, which holds only in-frame ones; the method was immunoSEQ multiplex PCR. The sample yields 45,000 to 60,000 clones, 75% to 85% seen once. The sequences come from PBMCs, collected before anti-PD-1 treatment. These receptors were collected from a human donor with basal cell carcinoma.

This chain links TRBV5-1 with TRBJ2-7; no clear D. CDR1 SGHRS and CDR2 YFSETQ come from the germline V gene. CDR3 length equals 14 residues. The germline V and J ends were trimmed by 2 bases and 0 bases, with 9 bases remaining between them. CDR3 amino acids: CASSFGGDSYEQYF. The CDR3 bases are TGCGCCAGCAGCTTTGGTGGGGACTCCTACGAGCAGTACTTC.

Written as DNA, the CDR3 is TGTGCCAGCAGTTTAGATCAAGAACGTGAGTTCTTC. It yields the protein CASSLDQEREFF. This chain connects TRBV27 to TRBJ2-1; the D is unclear. Trimming pared 2 bases from V and 14 bases from J, leaving 13 bases between. Germline lookup yields CDR1 MNHEY and CDR2 SMNVEV (reference sequence). CDR3 size: 12 residues.

The chain is built from TRBV10-3 and TRBJ2-5; TRBD2 agrees at 7 bases. CDR1 and CDR2 from the germline V gene are ENHRY and SYGVKD. The CDR3 is made up of 16 amino acids. V was pared by 2 bases and J by 5 bases, with 11 bases of the junction left unmatched. The CDR3 region is CAISEIVGQGGETQYF. The CDR3 coding sequence is TGTGCCATCAGTGAGATCGTCGGGCAGGGAGGGGAGACCCAGTACTTC.

The CDR3 DNA reads TGTGCCAGTAGTATCCTCTGGAAGGGAGGAGGAAACACCATATATTTT. Amino acids: CASSILWKGGGNTIYF. The chain employs TRBV19 and TRBJ1-3; no definite D call. The CDR3 extends over 16 amino acids. The germline gives CDR1 LNHDA, CDR2 SQIVND (reference sequence). The V end was cut by 3 bases, the J end by 4 bases, with 16 bases between.

V usage is TRBV28 and J usage is TRBJ1-1; 10 positions agree with TRBD1. The germline CDR1 and CDR2 sequences are MDHEN and SYDVKM. CDR3 length: 14 amino acids. The V and J ends lost 3 bases and 5 bases, in that order; junction bases with no gene match: 3. CDR3 DNA: TGTGCCAGCAGTTTCGACAGGGGGCGAACTGAAGCTTTCTTT. Encoded protein: CASSFDRGRTEAFF.

The chain uses TRBV19 and TRBJ2-5, with D possibly matching TRBD2 (6 bases). The CDR3 sequence is 14 residues long. V gave up 2 bases and J gave up 1 base, with 8 bases separating them. Germline CDR1 reads LNHDA; CDR2 reads SQIVND (reference sequence). The CDR3 here is CASSIIGGQETQYF. CDR3 nucleotide sequence: TGTGCCAGTAGTATAATCGGGGGCCAAGAGACCCAGTACTTC.

CDR3 bases: TGTGCCAGCAGCTTAGGGGGCAGGCCCACTGAAGCTTTCTTT. Translation: CASSLGGRPTEAFF. The genes are TRBV11-1 and TRBJ1-1; the D gene is possibly TRBD1 (5 bases). CDR1 and CDR2 (germline): SGHAT, FQDESV (reference sequence). Deletions cut 1 base from V and 4 bases from J, with 10 bases between. This CDR3 contains 14 residues. Combining the CDR3 with reference TRBV11-1 and TRBJ1-1 gives the whole variable domain EAEVAQSPRYKITEKSQAVAFWCDPISGHATLYWYRQILGQGPELLVQFQDESVVDDSQLPKDRFSAERLKGVDSTLKIQPAELGDSAMYLCASSLGGRPTEAFFGQGTRLTVV.

The V and J genes are TRBV9 and TRBJ2-2; 12 bases map to TRBD2. Germline V gives CDR1 SGDLS, CDR2 YYNGEE. The CDR3 has 16 amino acids. J lost 2 bases, V lost 4 bases, and 3 bases had no gene match. The CDR3 sequence: CASSSGLAGNTGELFF. The CDR3 nucleotides read TGTGCCAGCAGCTCGGGACTAGCGGGCAACACCGGGGAGCTGTTTTTT.

This sequence joins TRBV5-1 and TRBJ1-1, with D tentatively TRBD1 (5 bases). Germline V gene data show CDR1 as SGHRS and CDR2 as YFSETQ. V gave up 3 bases and J gave up 5 bases, with 17 bases separating them. The CDR3 is 15 amino acids. The CDR3 here is CASSYLGGASTEAFF. The CDR3 nucleotides read TGCGCCAGCAGCTACTTGGGAGGGGCCAGTACTGAAGCTTTCTTT.

The chain has TRBV6-5 and TRBJ1-1; D is unresolved. CDR1 is MNHEY and CDR2 is SVGAGI in the germline V gene. This CDR3 region has 15 residues. Trimming removed 0 bases from V and 0 bases from J, with 8 bases in between. DNA of the CDR3: TGTGCCAGCAGTTACTCGAGGGCAATGAACACTGAAGCTTTCTTT. This codes for CASSYSRAMNTEAFF.

CDR3 sequence (DNA): TGTGCCAGCAGCTCTGTTCCCAACTATGGCTACACCTTC. Its protein is CASSSVPNYGYTF. The chain has TRBV7-2 and TRBJ1-2; no definite D call. V lost 4 bases and J 2 bases, leaving 8 bases between the germline ends. The CDR3 covers 13 residues. CDR1 is SGHTA and CDR2 is FQGNSA in the germline V gene.

The rearrangement uses TRBV21-1 and TRBJ2-7. TRBV21-1 is a pseudogene locus. The CDR3 is made up of 14 amino acids. CDR3 in DNA: TGTGCCAGGGCCAAGGGAAAGAGGACCTACGAGCAGTACTTC. It translates to CARAKGKRTYEQYF.

As to this clone: A junction end diverges from the germline sequence, so it may reflect a read error. The chain is built from TRBV19 and TRBJ1-2, with D tentatively TRBD1 (5 bases). The germline CDR1 and CDR2 sequences are LNHDA and SQIVND (reference sequence). The CDR3 runs to 14 residues. This chain's CDR3 is CASTIYWGSGGYTF. The CDR3, as DNA: TGTGCCAGTACTATATACTGGGGCTCCGGTGGCTACACCTTC.

The chain links TRBV18 to TRBJ2-1, with a tentative D call TRBD2 (5 bases). The CDR3 consists of 14 residues. Looked up from germline, CDR1 is KGHSH and CDR2 is LQKENI. Between the trimmed V and J ends, which lost 4 bases and 5 bases, there was a span of 12 bases. CDR3 loop: CASSQPGTDNEQFF. The CDR3 DNA reads as TGTGCCAGCTCACAACCGGGAACCGACAATGAGCAGTTCTTC. The complete variable domain, with remaining parts taken from reference TRBV18 and TRBJ2-1, reads NAGVMQNPRHLVRRRGQEARLRCSPMKGHSHVYWYRQLPEEGLKFMVYLQKENIIDESGMPKERFSAEFPKEGPSILRIQQVVRGDSAAYFCASSQPGTDNEQFFGPGTRLTVL.

The rearrangement joins TRBV9 to TRBJ1-4, with D maybe TRBD1 (5 bases). V was trimmed by 2 bases and J by 0 bases, leaving 11 bases between them. CDR1 SGDLS and CDR2 YYNGEE come from the germline V gene. The CDR3 consists of 16 residues. The DNA of the CDR3 is TGTGCCAGCAGCGTCCGGCAGGGTGCAACTAATGAAAAACTGTTTTTT. The encoded protein is CASSVRQGATNEKLFF.

The V gene is TRBV19, the J gene TRBJ2-3; D possibly corresponds to TRBD1 (7 bases). V dropped 7 bases and J dropped 0 bases, with 17 bases sitting between them. Germline V gene data show CDR1 as LNHDA and CDR2 as SQIVND (reference sequence). The CDR3 loop spans 16 amino acids. In DNA form, the CDR3 reads TGTGCCAGTAACTATGCCAGGGGGGCTAGCACAGATACGCAGTATTTT. Encoded protein: CASNYARGASTDTQYF.

V and J are TRBV3-1 (or the pseudogene TRBV3-2) and TRBJ1-6; D gene uncertain. Germline V gene sequence: CDR1 LGHDT, CDR2 YNNKEL (reference sequence). Trimming removed 1 base from V and 5 bases from J, with 9 bases in between. The CDR3 covers 15 residues. Written as DNA, the CDR3 is TGTGCCAGCAGCCAAGGAAGGGAAGATAATTCACCCCTCCACTTT. Its translation: CASSQGREDNSPLHF.

The V and J genes are TRBV6-4 and TRBJ1-1; possible D gene TRBD1, 5 bases. CDR1 and CDR2 from the germline V gene are MRHNA and SNTAGT. This CDR3 is 13 amino acids long. V was pared by 5 bases and J by 3 bases, with 10 bases between. In nucleotides, the CDR3 is TGTGCCAGCAGTCGTGACAGCGACACTGAAGCTTTCTTT. Translated: CASSRDSDTEAFF.

The DNA of the CDR3 is TGCGCCAGCTCCCACAGGGAGGCTGAAGCTTTCTTT. Translated, it gives CASSHREAEAFF. The chain is built from TRBV10-2 and TRBJ1-1; a possible D gene is TRBD1 (6 bases). Germline CDR1 is WSHSY and CDR2 is SAAADI. Trimming left V 8 bases short and J 6 bases short, with 13 bases between. The CDR3 covers 12 residues.

The chain uses TRBV23-1 and TRBJ1-1, with 8 bases matching TRBD1. TRBV23-1 is recorded as an ORF, its role being uncertain. J was trimmed by 0 bases and V by 2 bases; bases with no gene match: 11. This CDR3 region has 18 residues. This CDR3 reads CASSQGGQGASMNTEAFF. In DNA form, the CDR3 reads TGCGCCAGCAGTCAAGGAGGGCAGGGGGCTTCAATGAACACTGAAGCTTTCTTT.

The chain links TRBV15 to TRBJ2-5; D tentatively fits TRBD1 or TRBD2 (5 bases each). The CDR3 contains 16 residues. Germline V gene lookup returns CDR1 LNHNV and CDR2 YYDKDF (reference sequence). Trimming removed 0 bases at V and 0 bases at J, with 11 bases between. The CDR3 reads CATSRDRGRDQETQYF. CDR3 nucleotides: TGTGCCACCAGCAGAGATCGGGGCAGGGACCAAGAGACCCAGTACTTC.

This clone has a handful of counts. This sequence joins TRBV30 and TRBJ2-7; perhaps TRBD2 as D (6 bases). This CDR3 has 14 amino acids. Germline V gene data show CDR1 as GTSNPN and CDR2 as SVGIG (reference sequence). The CDR3: CAASRGLLSYEQYF. Here the CDR3 DNA reads TGTGCGGCCAGCCGGGGACTGCTCTCCTACGAGCAGTACTTC.

This chain joins TRBV6-5 and TRBJ1-5; D uncertain. Germline V gene sequence: CDR1 MNHEY, CDR2 SVGAGI. CDR3 length: 16 residues. The ends were cut back, 2 bases at V and 0 bases at J, with 11 bases in the middle. The DNA of the CDR3 is TGTGCCAGCAGTTACGATGGTCCGGATAGCAATCAGCCCCAGCATTTT. This translates into CASSYDGPDSNQPQHF.

The chain links TRBV27 to TRBJ2-3; the D is unclear. Trimming took 5 bases from V and 0 from J, leaving 9 bases between them. Germline CDR1 reads MNHEY; CDR2 reads SMNVEV (reference sequence). CDR3 length: 14 residues. The CDR3 loop is CASSLLHSTDTQYF. The CDR3 DNA sequence: TGTGCCAGCAGTCTCCTCCACAGCACAGATACGCAGTATTTT.